The entry below gives a single TCR beta chain sequence along with its context. This clonotype came up a few times. Its antigen is unknown. Base qualities are missing; no much larger clone stands one base away. Library creation used 5' RACE. The sequencing machine was a NextSeq 500. Unique molecular identifiers were attached to individual cDNA molecules in the TCR library protocol so that sequencing error and PCR bias could be corrected. Both TCR alpha and beta chains were sequenced, and tight co-correlation was observed between alpha and beta sequence abundances in each sample. In the authors' own workflow: Decombinator V4 was used to annotate the V gene, J gene and CDR3 of the TCR sequences. TCRs were defined as expanded if a significant change between any two time points was detected under a Poisson model with p below 0.0001. TCR abundances were normalised to the total number of TCRs sequenced in each sample and reported as counts per million. A search of VDJdb, accessed on 1 November 2021, was run for TCRs annotated to CMV, EBV and SARS-CoV-2, with TCRs annotated for multiple antigens excluded. TCRdb reran the public reads through fastp at Q25 and MiXCR, keeping productive beta chains. Each entry merges the rows of one CDR3 protein and shows their most common DNA and genes. The V and J calls come from TCRdb's annotation, not from the publication. Counted in this sample were roughly 40,000 distinct CDR3 sequences; roughly 6% of them appeared once. 4.5% to 7.5% of the sample is held by the ten biggest clonotypes.

This specimen belongs to a study of early T cells in non-severe SARS-CoV-2 infection (dated by TCRdb to the early 2020s). Some background on the complete study: Because TCR sequencing relied on bulk RNA taken from unsorted whole blood, pairing of alpha and beta chains was not possible.

A case-control design nested within a healthcare worker cohort in London, UK, was used, with weekly nasopharyngeal swab PCR tests and blood sampling performed. Between 23 and 31 March 2020, the week of the UK lockdown, healthcare workers were enrolled and then followed up weekly for as long as 16 weeks. Paper-wide results and their limitations: VDJdb matching was skewed toward anti-spike CD8 responses and likely underestimated virus-specific expansions, missing private and CD4 specificities.

The sequencing sample was made of whole blood. This receptor was obtained from an adult who was a healthcare worker with PCR-confirmed SARS-CoV-2 infection or an uninfected control (not recorded which).

The DNA sequence is TGCGCCAGCCAGACAGGGGTTGAGGGCACAGATACGCAGTATTTT. Translated, it reads CASQTGVEGTDTQYF. This chain is built from TRBV5-1 and TRBJ2-3, and 8 junctional nucleotides match TRBD1. In the germline V gene, CDR1 corresponds to SGHRS and CDR2 to YFSETQ. After removal of 7 bases from V and 1 base from J, the junction retains 8 bases not matched to a gene. The CDR3 measures 15 amino acids from cysteine to phenylalanine. Only the CDR3 region is kept as DNA, spanning 45 bases read in frame from base 1.